This T cell receptor (beta chain) came from a study of graft-versus-host responses after intestinal transplantation (dated by TCRdb to the early 2020s). Regarding the research as a whole: The transplants that recipients received were multivisceral, liver-intestinal, or isolated intestinal. Every recipient was given anti-thymocyte globulin induction, followed by roughly 3 years of maintenance tacrolimus and steroids. After intestinal transplantation, graft-versus-host and host-versus-graft alloreactive T cell clones in the graft, circulation and bone marrow were tracked using bulk TCR-beta CDR3 sequencing. A peak of at least 4% donor T cells among recipient peripheral blood mononuclear cells was the definition used for donor T cell macrochimerism. The cohort enrolled about two dozen intestinal transplant recipients including one retransplant, and 3 patients lacking pretransplant specimens were excluded. Rather than being sequenced by the commercial service, samples from a few later patients were sequenced in-house on an Illumina MiSeq and processed with MiXCR. Alloreactive clones were identified by sequencing pre-transplant mixed lymphocyte reaction products and comparing these products with unstimulated pre-transplant donor and recipient T cells. On the study overall, not on this receptor specifically: The conclusions were limited by the relatively low number and heterogeneity of the intestinal transplant patients. GvH clones were found in recipient bone marrow, and some of the GvH clones appeared earlier in ileal mucosa or blood, which is consistent with an intestinal mucosal origin. Early after transplant, peak levels of circulating GvH clones were associated with declines in HvG clones. In patients with donor T cell macrochimerism, the allografts had high GvH to HvG T cell clonal ratios.

Points on this clone: No antigen is known for it. No per-base quality is available; no much larger clone lies one base away.

The CDR3 has 13 amino acids, counting the end cysteine and phenylalanine. The only DNA kept is the CDR3, 39 bases in frame from the first base. The germline V gene gives CDR1 as SGHRS and CDR2 as YFSETQ. V and J lose 1 base and 0 bases, and a span of 4 bases separates them. Intraepithelial and lamina propria lymphocytes were isolated from graft specimens using dithiothreitol, EDTA incubations and collagenase D digestion. Bulk TCR-beta sequencing was performed on serial intestinal graft biopsy specimens collected as late as 600 days after transplant. The library was prepared using the immunoSEQ multiplex PCR assay. Adaptive Biotechnologies carried out high-throughput TCR-beta CDR3 sequencing of genomic DNA for most patients. In the original analysis: Adaptive's ImmunoSEQ software supplied the TCR sequencing data for 18 patients, while MiXCR and VDJtools were used to process a few other patients. CDR3 nucleotide sequences shared between donor and recipient were removed because their origin could not be assigned. Alloreactive clones required at least 2-fold expansion over unstimulated cells and minimum CFSE-low frequency of 0.002% (template counts) or 0.001% (read counts). A clone was considered mappable if detected in the sequenced pre-transplant spleen, lymph node, or MLR CFSE-low populations of the donor or recipient. Cumulative frequency of alloreactive clones was calculated as a percentage of all sequences weighted by copy number. TCRdb holds this immuneACCESS table with in-frame rearrangements only. Some clones are missing; in checked studies, unresolved V genes explain under half, and the rest has no known cause. Clonal size and the V and J genes are those of that table, whereas D and trimming came from the DNA. The sample table contains some 8,200 clones; only one count was recorded for around 72% of them. The ten largest clonotypes hold more than 9.5% of the sample.

The chain was built from TRBV5-1 and TRBJ1-1, with the D gene too uncertain to name. Material: ileum tissue, obtained approximately 31 weeks after intestinal transplant. This sequence was found in a human patient who received an intestinal transplant, so some T cells may come from the graft donor. The DNA reads TGCGCCAGCAGCTTGATAGTGAACACTGAAGCTTTCTTT. This yields the protein CASSLIVNTEAFF. This CDR3, with the reference TRBV5-1 and TRBJ1-1 proteins standing in past its ends, gives the full variable domain KAGVTQTPRYLIKTRGQQVTLSCSPISGHRSVSWYQQTPGQGLQFLFEYFSETQRNKGNFPGRFSGRQFSNSRSEMNVSTLELGDSALYLCASSLIVNTEAFFGQGTRLTVV.